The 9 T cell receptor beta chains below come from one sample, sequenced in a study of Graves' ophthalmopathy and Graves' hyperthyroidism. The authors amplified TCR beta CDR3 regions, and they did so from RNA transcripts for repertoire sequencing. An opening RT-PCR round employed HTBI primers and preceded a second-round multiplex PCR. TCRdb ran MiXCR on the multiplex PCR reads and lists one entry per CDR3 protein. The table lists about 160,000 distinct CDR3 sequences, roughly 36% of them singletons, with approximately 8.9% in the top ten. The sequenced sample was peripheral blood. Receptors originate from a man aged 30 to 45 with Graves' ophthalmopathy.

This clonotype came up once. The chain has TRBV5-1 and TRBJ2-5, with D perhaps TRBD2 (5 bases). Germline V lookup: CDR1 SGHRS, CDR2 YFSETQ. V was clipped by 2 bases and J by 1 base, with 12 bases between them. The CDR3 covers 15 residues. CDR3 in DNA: TGCGCCAGCAGCTTCCTTGGACTGCTCCAAGAGACCCAGTACTTC. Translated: CASSFLGLLQETQYF. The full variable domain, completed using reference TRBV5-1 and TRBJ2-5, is KAGVTQTPRYLIKTRGQQVTLSCSPISGHRSVSWYQQTPGQGLQFLFEYFSETQRNKGNFPGRFSGRQFSNSRSEMNVSTLELGDSALYLCASSFLGLLQETQYFGPGTRLLVL.

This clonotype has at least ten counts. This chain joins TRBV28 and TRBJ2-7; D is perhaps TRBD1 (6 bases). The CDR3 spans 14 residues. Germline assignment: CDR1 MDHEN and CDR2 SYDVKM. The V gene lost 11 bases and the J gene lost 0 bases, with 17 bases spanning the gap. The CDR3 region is CASSDRTASYEQYF. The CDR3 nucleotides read TGTGCCTCCTCCGACAGGACAGCCTCCTACGAGCAGTACTTC. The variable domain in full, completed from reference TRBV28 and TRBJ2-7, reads DVKVTQSSRYLVKRTGEKVFLECVQDMDHENMFWYRQDPGLGLRLIYFSYDVKMKEKGDIPEGYSVSREKKERFSLILESASTNQTSMYLCASSDRTASYEQYFGPGTRLTVT.

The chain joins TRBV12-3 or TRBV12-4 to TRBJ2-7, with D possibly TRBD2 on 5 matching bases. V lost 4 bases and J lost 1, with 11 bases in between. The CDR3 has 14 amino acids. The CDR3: CASSYRGLSYEQYF. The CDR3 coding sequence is TGTGCCAGCAGTTATCGCGGGCTGTCCTACGAGCAGTACTTC.

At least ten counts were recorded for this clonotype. The CDR3 region has the DNA TGTGCCAGCAGGGGGGGGGGGGCTAGCGGGACCCAGACCCAGTACTTC. Amino acids: CASRGGGASGTQTQYF. The chain combines TRBV27 with TRBJ2-5, with 9 nucleotides matching TRBD2. Per germline, CDR1 MNHEY and CDR2 SMNVEV (reference sequence). The CDR3 contains 16 residues. After removal of 6 bases from V and 6 bases from J, the junction contained 14 bases not matched to a gene.

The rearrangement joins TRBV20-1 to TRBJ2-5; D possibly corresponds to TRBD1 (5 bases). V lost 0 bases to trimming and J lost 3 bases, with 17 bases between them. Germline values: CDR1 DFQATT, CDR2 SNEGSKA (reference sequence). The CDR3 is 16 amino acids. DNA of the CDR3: TGCAGTGCTAGAGATCTGGGGCGGTGGTTTGAAGAGACCCAGTACTTC. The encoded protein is CSARDLGRWFEETQYF.

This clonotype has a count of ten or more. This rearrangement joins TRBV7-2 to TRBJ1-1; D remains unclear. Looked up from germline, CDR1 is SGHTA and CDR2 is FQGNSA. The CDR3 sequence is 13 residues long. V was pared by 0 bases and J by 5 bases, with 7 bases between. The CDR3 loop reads CASSLAQVTEAFF. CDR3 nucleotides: TGTGCCAGCAGCTTAGCGCAGGTTACTGAAGCTTTCTTT. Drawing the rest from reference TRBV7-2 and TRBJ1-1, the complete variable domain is GAGVSQSPSNKVTEKGKDVELRCDPISGHTALYWYRQSLGQGLEFLIYFQGNSAPDKSGLPSDRFSAERTGGSVSTLTIQRTQQEDSAVYLCASSLAQVTEAFFGQGTRLTVV.

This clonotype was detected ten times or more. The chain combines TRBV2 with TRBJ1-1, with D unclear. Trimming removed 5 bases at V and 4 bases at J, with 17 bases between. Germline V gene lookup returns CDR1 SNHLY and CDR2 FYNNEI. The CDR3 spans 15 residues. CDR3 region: CASSKNRGFGTEAFF. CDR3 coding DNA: TGTGCCAGCAGTAAGAATCGAGGGTTCGGCACTGAAGCTTTCTTT.

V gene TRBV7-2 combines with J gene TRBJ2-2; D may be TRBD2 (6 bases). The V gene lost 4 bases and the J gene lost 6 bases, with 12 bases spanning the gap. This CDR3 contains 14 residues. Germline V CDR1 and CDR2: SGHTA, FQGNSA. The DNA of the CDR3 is TGTGCCAGCAGCTCGGGACTTTGGGCCGGGGAGCTGTTTTTT. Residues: CASSSGLWAGELFF.

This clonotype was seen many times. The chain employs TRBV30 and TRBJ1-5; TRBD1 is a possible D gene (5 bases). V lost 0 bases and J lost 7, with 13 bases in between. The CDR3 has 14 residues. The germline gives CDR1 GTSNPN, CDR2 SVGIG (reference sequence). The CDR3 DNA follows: TGTGCCTGGAGTGTACTCCCGGGGGGACAGCCCCAGCATTTT. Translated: CAWSVLPGGQPQHF.